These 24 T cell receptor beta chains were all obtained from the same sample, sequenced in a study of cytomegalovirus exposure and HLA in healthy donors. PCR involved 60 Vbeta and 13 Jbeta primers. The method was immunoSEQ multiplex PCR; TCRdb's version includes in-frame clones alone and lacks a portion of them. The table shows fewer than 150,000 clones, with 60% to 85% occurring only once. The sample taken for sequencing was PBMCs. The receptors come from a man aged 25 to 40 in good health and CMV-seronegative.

The CDR3 DNA follows: TGCGCCAGCAGCTTGGCCAAACAGGGGGGCGCTGAAGCTTTCTTT. It specifies CASSLAKQGGAEAFF. V is TRBV5-1 and J is TRBJ1-1; 8 nucleotides line up with TRBD1. V dropped 0 bases and J dropped 6; count of bases not matched to a gene: 7. Germline assignment: CDR1 SGHRS and CDR2 YFSETQ. The CDR3 contains 15 residues.

DNA of the CDR3: TGTGCCAGTACGGGAGGCGGCTACACCTTC. Its protein product is CASTGGGYTF. The V gene is TRBV19, the J gene TRBJ1-2; D is ambiguous. Trimming left V 7 bases short and J 8 bases short, with 8 bases between. Germline V gene sequence: CDR1 LNHDA, CDR2 SQIVND (reference sequence). The CDR3 totals 10 residues.

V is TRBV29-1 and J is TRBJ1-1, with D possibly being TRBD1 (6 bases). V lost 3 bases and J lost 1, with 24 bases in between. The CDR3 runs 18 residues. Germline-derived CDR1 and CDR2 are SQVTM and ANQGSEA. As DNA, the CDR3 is TGCAGCGTTGAGGACTCCGGGACAAGGAGCCTGCAGAACACTGAAGCTTTCTTT. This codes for CSVEDSGTRSLQNTEAFF.

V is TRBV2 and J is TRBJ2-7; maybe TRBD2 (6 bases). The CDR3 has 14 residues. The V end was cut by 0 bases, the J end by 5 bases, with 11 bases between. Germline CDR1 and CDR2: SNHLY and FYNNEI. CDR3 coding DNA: TGTGCCAGCAGTGAAGCGGGGGGAGCGAACGAGCAGTACTTC. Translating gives CASSEAGGANEQYF.

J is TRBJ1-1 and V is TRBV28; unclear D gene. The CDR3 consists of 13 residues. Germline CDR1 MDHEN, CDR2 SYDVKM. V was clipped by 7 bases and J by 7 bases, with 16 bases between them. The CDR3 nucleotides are TGTGCCAGCACCAAACCCCCGCAGGATGAAGCTTTCTTT. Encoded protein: CASTKPPQDEAFF.

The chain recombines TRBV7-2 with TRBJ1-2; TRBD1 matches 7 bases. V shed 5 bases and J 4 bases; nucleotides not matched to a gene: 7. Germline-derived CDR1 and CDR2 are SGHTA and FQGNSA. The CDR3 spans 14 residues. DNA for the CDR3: TGTGCCAGCAGCGCGAACAGGGGCCCCTATGGCTACACCTTC. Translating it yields CASSANRGPYGYTF.

The CDR3 sequence is CASSLVLGGTSADNEQFF. In nucleotides, the CDR3 is TGTGCCAGCAGCTTAGTGTTGGGCGGGACTAGCGCGGACAATGAGCAGTTCTTC. The chain couples TRBV7-6 to TRBJ2-1, with 10 bases aligning to TRBD2. The germline V gene has CDR1 SGHVS and CDR2 FNYEAQ. There are 18 residues in the CDR3. J was trimmed by 5 bases and V by 1 base; bases with no gene match: 11.

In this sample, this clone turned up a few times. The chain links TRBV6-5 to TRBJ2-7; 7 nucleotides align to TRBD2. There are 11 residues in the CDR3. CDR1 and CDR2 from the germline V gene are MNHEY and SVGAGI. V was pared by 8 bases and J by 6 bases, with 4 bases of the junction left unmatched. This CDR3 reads CASGTIREQYF. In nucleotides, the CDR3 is TGTGCCAGCGGGACTATCCGCGAGCAGTACTTC.

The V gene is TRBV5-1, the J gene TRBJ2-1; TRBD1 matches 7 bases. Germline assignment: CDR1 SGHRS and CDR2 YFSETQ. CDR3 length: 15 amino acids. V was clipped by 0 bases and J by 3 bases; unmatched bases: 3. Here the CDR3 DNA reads TGCGCCAGCAGCTTGGTTGGACAGGACTACAATGAGCAGTTCTTC. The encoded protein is CASSLVGQDYNEQFF. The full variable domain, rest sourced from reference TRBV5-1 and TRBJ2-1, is KAGVTQTPRYLIKTRGQQVTLSCSPISGHRSVSWYQQTPGQGLQFLFEYFSETQRNKGNFPGRFSGRQFSNSRSEMNVSTLELGDSALYLCASSLVGQDYNEQFFGPGTRLTVL.

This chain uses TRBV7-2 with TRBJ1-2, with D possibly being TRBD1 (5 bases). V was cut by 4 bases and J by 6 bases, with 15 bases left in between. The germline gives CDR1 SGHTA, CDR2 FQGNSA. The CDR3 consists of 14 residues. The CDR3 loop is CASSSAQSGNGYTF. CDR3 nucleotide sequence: TGTGCCAGCAGCTCCGCCCAGTCAGGGAATGGCTACACCTTC.

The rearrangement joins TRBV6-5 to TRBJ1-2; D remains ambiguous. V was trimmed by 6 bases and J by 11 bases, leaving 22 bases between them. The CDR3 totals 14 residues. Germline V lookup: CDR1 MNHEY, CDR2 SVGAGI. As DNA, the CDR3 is TGTGCCAGCAGCCCGACGGACTATCTATTGTGGTACACCTTC. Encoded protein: CASSPTDYLLWYTF.

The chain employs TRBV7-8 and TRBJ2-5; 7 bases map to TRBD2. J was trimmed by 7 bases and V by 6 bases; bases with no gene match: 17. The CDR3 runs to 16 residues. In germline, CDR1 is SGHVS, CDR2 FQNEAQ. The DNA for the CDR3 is TGTGCCAGCAGAACGGGCGGGAGCCCGGGGTGGGTGACCCAGTACTTC. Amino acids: CASRTGGSPGWVTQYF.

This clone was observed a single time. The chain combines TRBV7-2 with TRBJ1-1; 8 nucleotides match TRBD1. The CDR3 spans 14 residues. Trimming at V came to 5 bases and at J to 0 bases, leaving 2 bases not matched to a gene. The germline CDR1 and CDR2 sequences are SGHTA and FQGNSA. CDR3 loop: CASSPGQVNTEAFF. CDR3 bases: TGTGCCAGCAGCCCGGGACAGGTGAACACTGAAGCTTTCTTT.

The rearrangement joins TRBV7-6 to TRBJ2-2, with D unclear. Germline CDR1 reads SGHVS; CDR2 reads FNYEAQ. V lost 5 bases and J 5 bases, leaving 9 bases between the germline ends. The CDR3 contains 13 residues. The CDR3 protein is CASSRGGTGELFF. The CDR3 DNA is TGTGCCAGCAGCCGCGGTGGGACCGGGGAGCTGTTTTTT.

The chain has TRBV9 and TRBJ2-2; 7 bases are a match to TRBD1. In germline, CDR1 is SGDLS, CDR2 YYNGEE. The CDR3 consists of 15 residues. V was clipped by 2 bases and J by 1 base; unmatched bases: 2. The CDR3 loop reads CASSVWTGNTGELFF. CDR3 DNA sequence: TGTGCCAGCAGCGTCTGGACAGGGAACACCGGGGAGCTGTTTTTT. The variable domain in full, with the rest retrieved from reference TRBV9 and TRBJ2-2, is DSGVTQTPKHLITATGQRVTLRCSPRSGDLSVYWYQQSLDQGLQFLIQYYNGEERAKGNILERFSAQQFPDLHSELNLSSLELGDSALYFCASSVWTGNTGELFFGEGSRLTVL.

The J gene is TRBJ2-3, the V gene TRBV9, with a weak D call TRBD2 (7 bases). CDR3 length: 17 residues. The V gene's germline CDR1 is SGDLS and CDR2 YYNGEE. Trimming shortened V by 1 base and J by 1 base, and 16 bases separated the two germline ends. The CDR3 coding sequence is TGTGCCAGCAGCGTATCGGTCGGGGGGCCGGGCACAGATACGCAGTATTTT. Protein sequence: CASSVSVGGPGTDTQYF.

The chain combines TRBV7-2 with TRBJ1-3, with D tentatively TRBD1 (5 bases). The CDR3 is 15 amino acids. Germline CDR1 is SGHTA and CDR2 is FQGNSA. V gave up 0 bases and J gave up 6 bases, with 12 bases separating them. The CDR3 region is CASSLARGVENTIYF. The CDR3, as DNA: TGTGCCAGCAGCTTAGCGCGGGGGGTAGAAAACACCATATATTTT. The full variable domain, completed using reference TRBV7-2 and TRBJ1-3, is GAGVSQSPSNKVTEKGKDVELRCDPISGHTALYWYRQSLGQGLEFLIYFQGNSAPDKSGLPSDRFSAERTGGSVSTLTIQRTQQEDSAVYLCASSLARGVENTIYFGEGSWLTVV.

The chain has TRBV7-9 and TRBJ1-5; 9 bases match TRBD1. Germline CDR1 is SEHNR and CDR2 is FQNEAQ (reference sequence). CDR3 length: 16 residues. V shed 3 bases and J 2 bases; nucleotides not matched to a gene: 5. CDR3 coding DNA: TGTGCCAGCAGCTTGGGACAGGGTCTTCGCAATCAGCCCCAGCATTTT. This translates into CASSLGQGLRNQPQHF.

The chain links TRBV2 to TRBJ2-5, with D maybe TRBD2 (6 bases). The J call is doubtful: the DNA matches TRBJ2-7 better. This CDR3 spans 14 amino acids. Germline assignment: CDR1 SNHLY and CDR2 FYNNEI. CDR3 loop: CASSFGTGSYEQYF. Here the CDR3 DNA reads TGTGCCAGCAGTTTTGGGACTGGCTCCTACGAGCAGTACTTC.

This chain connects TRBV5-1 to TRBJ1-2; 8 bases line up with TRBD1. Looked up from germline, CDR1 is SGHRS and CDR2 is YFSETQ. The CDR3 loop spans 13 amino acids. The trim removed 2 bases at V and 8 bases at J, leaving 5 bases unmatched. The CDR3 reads CASSFGQGEGYTF. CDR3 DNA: TGCGCCAGCAGCTTCGGACAGGGAGAGGGCTACACCTTC.

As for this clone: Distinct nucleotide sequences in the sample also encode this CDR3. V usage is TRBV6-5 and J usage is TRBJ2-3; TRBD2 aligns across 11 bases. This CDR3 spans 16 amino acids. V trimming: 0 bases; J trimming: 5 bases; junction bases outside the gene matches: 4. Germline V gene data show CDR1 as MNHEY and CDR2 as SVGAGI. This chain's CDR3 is CASSYSPSGGLDTQYF. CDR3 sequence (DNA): TGTGCCAGCAGTTACTCGCCTAGCGGGGGGTTAGATACGCAGTATTTT.

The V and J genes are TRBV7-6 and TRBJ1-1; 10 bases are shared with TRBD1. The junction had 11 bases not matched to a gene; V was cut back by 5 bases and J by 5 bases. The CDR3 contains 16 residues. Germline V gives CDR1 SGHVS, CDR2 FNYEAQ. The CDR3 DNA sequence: TGTGCCAGCAGCCGGGACAGGGGCCCCAGGTGGACTGAAGCTTTCTTT. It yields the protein CASSRDRGPRWTEAFF. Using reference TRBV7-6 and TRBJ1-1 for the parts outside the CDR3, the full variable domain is GAGVSQSPRYKVTKRGQDVALRCDPISGHVSLYWYRQALGQGPEFLTYFNYEAQQDKSGLPNDRFSAERPEGSISTLTIQRTEQRDSAMYRCASSRDRGPRWTEAFFGQGTRLTVV.

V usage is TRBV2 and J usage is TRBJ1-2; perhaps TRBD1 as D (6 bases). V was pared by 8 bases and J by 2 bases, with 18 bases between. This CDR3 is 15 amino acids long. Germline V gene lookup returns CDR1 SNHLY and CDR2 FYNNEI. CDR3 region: CASLFSQGPNYGYTF. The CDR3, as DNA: TGTGCCAGCCTTTTTAGTCAGGGGCCCAACTATGGCTACACCTTC.

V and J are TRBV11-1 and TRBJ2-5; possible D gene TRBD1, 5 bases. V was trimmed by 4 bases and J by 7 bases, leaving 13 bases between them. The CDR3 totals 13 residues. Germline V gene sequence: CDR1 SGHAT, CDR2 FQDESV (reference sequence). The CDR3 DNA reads TGTGCCAGCAGCTCCCAGGGTATGGGGACCCAGTACTTC. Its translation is CASSSQGMGTQYF. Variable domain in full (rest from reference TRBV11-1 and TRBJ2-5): EAEVAQSPRYKITEKSQAVAFWCDPISGHATLYWYRQILGQGPELLVQFQDESVVDDSQLPKDRFSAERLKGVDSTLKIQPAELGDSAMYLCASSSQGMGTQYFGPGTRLLVL.